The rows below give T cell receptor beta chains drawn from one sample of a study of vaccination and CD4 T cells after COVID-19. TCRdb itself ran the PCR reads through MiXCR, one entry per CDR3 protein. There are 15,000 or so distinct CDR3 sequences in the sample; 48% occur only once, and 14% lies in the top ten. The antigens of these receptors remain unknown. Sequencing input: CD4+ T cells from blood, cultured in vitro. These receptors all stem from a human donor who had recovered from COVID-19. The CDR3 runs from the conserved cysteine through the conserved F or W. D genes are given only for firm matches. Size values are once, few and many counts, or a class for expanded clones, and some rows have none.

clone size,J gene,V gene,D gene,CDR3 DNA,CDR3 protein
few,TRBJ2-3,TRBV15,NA,TGTGCCACGTGGCGGGGGCACACAGATACGCAGTATTTT,CATWRGHTDTQYF
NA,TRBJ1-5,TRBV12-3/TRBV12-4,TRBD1,TGTGCCAGCAGTTTAGGGACAGGGGGCAATCAGCCCCAGCATTTT,CASSLGTGGNQPQHF
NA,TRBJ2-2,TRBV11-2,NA,TGTGCCAGCAGCTCTAAGGGCATCCAGGGAACCGGGGAGCTGTTTTTT,CASSSKGIQGTGELFF
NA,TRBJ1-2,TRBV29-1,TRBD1,TGCAGCGTTTGGGGACCGGGACAGGGCCCGAGGGGCTACACCTTC,CSVWGPGQGPRGYTF
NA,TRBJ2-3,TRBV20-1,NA,TGCAGTGCTAGGTCTTACACAGATACGCAGTATTTT,CSARSYTDTQYF
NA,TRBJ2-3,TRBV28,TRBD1,TGTGCCACAAGACAGGGGGGGACAGATACGCAGTATTTT,CATRQGGTDTQYF
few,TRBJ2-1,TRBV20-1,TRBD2,TGCAGTGCAGGGGGACTAGCGGTAGACAATGAGCAGTTCTTC,CSAGGLAVDNEQFF
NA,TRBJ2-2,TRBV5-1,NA,TGCGCCAGCAGCCCCGGAGTTTGGGGTTACACCGGGGAGCTGTTTTTT,CASSPGVWGYTGELFF
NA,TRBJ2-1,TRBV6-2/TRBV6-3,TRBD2,TGTGCCAGCACCAAAAGCGGGAGCTCCTACAATGAGCAGTTCTTC,CASTKSGSSYNEQFF
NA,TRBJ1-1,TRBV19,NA,TGTGCCAGTAGCATCCAGGGAGGCACTGAAGCTTTCTTT,CASSIQGGTEAFF
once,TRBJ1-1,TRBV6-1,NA,TGTGCCAGCCTGGCAGTAGGTGAAGCTTTCTTT,CASLAVGEAFF
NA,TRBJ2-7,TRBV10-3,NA,TGTGCCATCAGGGAACAACAGGGAATAACGTACGAGCAGTACTTC,CAIREQQGITYEQYF
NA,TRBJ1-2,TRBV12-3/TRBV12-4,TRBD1,TGTGCCAGCAGTCTACTGCCCCCGGACAGGCCCGCCGTGGGCTACACCTTC,CASSLLPPDRPAVGYTF
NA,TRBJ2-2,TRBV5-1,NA,TGCGCCAGCAGCTTAGACAGTACCGGGGAGCTGTTTTTT,CASSLDSTGELFF
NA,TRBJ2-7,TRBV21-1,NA,TGTGCCAGCAGGCAGACAGGGGGATTTGACGAACAGTACTTC,CASRQTGGFDEQYF
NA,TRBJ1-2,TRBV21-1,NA,TGTGCCAGCAGCAAACCAGAGAGGGACAGCCCTTCCTATGGCTACACCTTC,CASSKPERDSPSYGYTF
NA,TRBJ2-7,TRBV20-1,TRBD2,TGCAGTGCTAGAGATGCAGCTAGCGGAGTCCCCTACGAGCAGTACTTC,CSARDAASGVPYEQYF
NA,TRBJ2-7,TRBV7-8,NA,TGTGCCAGCACCTCAGGCCCCCCAATCGAGCAGTACTTC,CASTSGPPIEQYF
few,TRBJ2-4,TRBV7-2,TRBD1,TGTGCCAGCAGCTGGGGACAGGGGGCAAACATTCAGTACTTC,CASSWGQGANIQYF
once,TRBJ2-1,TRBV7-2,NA,TGTGCCAGCAGCCCGACCCGGAGCTCCTACAATGAGCAGTTCTTC,CASSPTRSSYNEQFF
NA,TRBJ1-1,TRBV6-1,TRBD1,TGTGCGGGCGGTGACAGGGGTCGCTGGAACACTGAAGCTTTCTTT,CAGGDRGRWNTEAFF
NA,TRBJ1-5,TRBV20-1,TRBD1,TGCAGTGCTAGAGAAAGCCAGGGGGGTCAGCCCCAGCATTTT,CSARESQGGQPQHF
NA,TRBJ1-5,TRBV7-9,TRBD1,TGTGCCAGCAGCAACAGGGGGCCCAATCAGCCCCAGCATTTT,CASSNRGPNQPQHF
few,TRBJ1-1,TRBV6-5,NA,TGTGCCAGCAGTTCCTTGCAGGCCTTGAACACTGAAGCTTTCTTT,CASSSLQALNTEAFF
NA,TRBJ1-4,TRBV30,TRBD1,TGTGCCCGCTCCCGGACAGGAGGGGAAAAACTGTTTTTT,CARSRTGGEKLFF
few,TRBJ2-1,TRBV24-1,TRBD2,TGTGCCACCAGTGACCCACGGGGGGGTAACAATGAGCAGTTCTTC,CATSDPRGGNNEQFF
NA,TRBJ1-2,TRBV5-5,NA,TGTGCCAGCAGCTTGGCGGCTAACTATGGCTACACCTTC,CASSLAANYGYTF
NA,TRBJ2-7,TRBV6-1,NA,TGTGCCAGCAGTGTCGGGACGAACTACGAGCAGTACTTC,CASSVGTNYEQYF
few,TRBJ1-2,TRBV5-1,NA,TGCGCCAGCAGCTTGGAAGGGTTGGATGGCTACACCTTC,CASSLEGLDGYTF
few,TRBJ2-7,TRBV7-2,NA,TGTGCCAGCAGCCTAGGAGGGTCGACCTACGAGCAGTACTTC,CASSLGGSTYEQYF
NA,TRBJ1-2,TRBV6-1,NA,TGTGCCAGCAGTGAAGTCGGGGCATTCTATGGCTACACCTTC,CASSEVGAFYGYTF
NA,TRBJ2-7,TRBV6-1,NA,TGTGCCAGCAGTGGGCAGACAGTCCCCTCCTACGAGCAGTACTTC,CASSGQTVPSYEQYF
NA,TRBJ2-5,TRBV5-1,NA,TGCGCCAGCAGCTTGGCCATGGAGACCCAGTACTTC,CASSLAMETQYF
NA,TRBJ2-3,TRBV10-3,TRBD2,TGTGCCATCAGTGGTACTAGCGGGAGCACAGATACGCAGTATTTT,CAISGTSGSTDTQYF
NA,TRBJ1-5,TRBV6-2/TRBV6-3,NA,TGTGCCAGCAGTTACTATGGGGGTCAGCCCCAGCATTTT,CASSYYGGQPQHF
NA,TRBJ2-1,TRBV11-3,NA,TGTGCCAGCAGCTCGGCGGGTAGCTCCTACAATGAGCAGTTCTTC,CASSSAGSSYNEQFF
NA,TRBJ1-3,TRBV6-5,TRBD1,TGTGCCAGCAGTTACTCCGGACAGGGAGGAAACACCATATATTTT,CASSYSGQGGNTIYF
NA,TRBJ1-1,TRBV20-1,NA,TGCAGTGCTTTCAAGGACCTGAACACTGAAGCTTTCTTT,CSAFKDLNTEAFF
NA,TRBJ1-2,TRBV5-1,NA,TGCGCCAGCAGCTTGGCCACAGGGTCTGGGGGCTACACCTTC,CASSLATGSGGYTF
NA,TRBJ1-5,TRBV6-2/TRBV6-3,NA,TGTGCCAGCAGACCGGACGGAAATCAGCCCCAGCATTTT,CASRPDGNQPQHF
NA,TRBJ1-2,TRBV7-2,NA,TGTGCCAGCAGCCCCCCGGCCGGAACTAACTATGGCTACACCTTC,CASSPPAGTNYGYTF
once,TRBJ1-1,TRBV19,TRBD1,TGTGCCACCCTCCGGACAGGGAACACTGAAGCTTTCTTT,CATLRTGNTEAFF
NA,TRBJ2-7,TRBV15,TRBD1,TGTGCCACCAGCAGTAGGACAGGAAGCTACGAGCAGTACTTC,CATSSRTGSYEQYF
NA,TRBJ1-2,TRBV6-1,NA,TGTGCCAGCAGTGATACCCCGGCAGGGGTCTATGGCTACACCTTC,CASSDTPAGVYGYTF
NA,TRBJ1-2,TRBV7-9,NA,TGTGCCAGCAGCCCAACCGGGGGTGGCTACACCTTC,CASSPTGGGYTF